These 14 T cell receptor beta chains originate from one sample sequenced in a study of blood T cell repertoires in COVID-19. The data were produced by immunoSEQ multiplex PCR, yet TCRdb's version contains in-frame clones alone and is incomplete. The sample yields roughly 220,000 clones, around four fifths seen once. The specimen sequenced was peripheral blood. Receptors were obtained from a woman aged 55-69 years who had recovered from COVID-19.

This chain joins TRBV24-1 and TRBJ2-1, with 8 bases identical to TRBD2. V lost 10 bases, J lost 7 bases, and 14 bases stayed unmatched. The CDR3 consists of 15 residues. CDR1 KGHDR and CDR2 SFDVKD come from the germline V gene. The CDR3 DNA follows: TGTGCCACTAGCACCACGGGGGGGGCCCTGAATGAGCAGTTCTTC. It is translated as CATSTTGGALNEQFF.

This chain connects TRBV2 to TRBJ2-3, with 11 bases identical to TRBD2. This CDR3 has 14 residues. Germline V gives CDR1 SNHLY, CDR2 FYNNEI. The V segment lost 10 bases and the J segment 5 bases; nucleotides outside the gene matches: 8. CDR3 bases: TGTGCCACTTTAGCGGGGGGGCCGGGAGATACGCAGTATTTT. Its translation is CATLAGGPGDTQYF.

This sequence joins TRBV5-4 and TRBJ2-3; TRBD2 matches at 8 bases. The CDR3 spans 15 residues. Germline CDR1 SGHNT, CDR2 YYREEE (reference sequence). V gave up 4 bases and J gave up 0 bases; unmatched junction bases: 4. The CDR3 region has the DNA TGTGCCAGCAGCCCCGGGGGGGGAAGCACAGATACGCAGTATTTT. Amino acids: CASSPGGGSTDTQYF.

This rearrangement joins TRBV27 to TRBJ2-7, with D uncertain. Germline lookup yields CDR1 MNHEY and CDR2 SMNVEV (reference sequence). V gave up 5 bases and J gave up 5 bases, with 10 bases separating them. The CDR3 sequence is 12 residues long. This chain's CDR3 is CASSARGHEQYF. For the CDR3, the DNA is TGTGCCAGCAGTGCTAGAGGTCACGAGCAGTACTTC.

J is TRBJ1-5 and V is TRBV6-6; 8 bases are shared with TRBD1. Germline lookup yields CDR1 MNHNY and CDR2 SVGAGI (reference sequence). The J segment lost 3 bases and the V segment lost 8 bases, leaving 6 bases of the junction unmatched. This CDR3 comprises 14 residues. CDR3 DNA sequence: TGTGCCAGCTCCTACAGGGGGAACAATCAGCCCCAGCATTTT. It is translated as CASSYRGNNQPQHF.

The chain is built from TRBV6-1 and TRBJ2-7; perhaps TRBD1 as D (6 bases). The CDR3 totals 15 residues. Germline CDR1 is MNHNS and CDR2 is SASEGT. V was trimmed by 3 bases and J by 3 bases, leaving 15 bases between them. Here the CDR3 reads CASSDRQALRYEQYF. CDR3 sequence (DNA): TGTGCCAGCAGTGATCGACAGGCCTTGCGCTACGAGCAGTACTTC.

The V call is TRBV4-3, the J call TRBJ1-4; D remains unclear. CDR1 LGHNA and CDR2 YSLEER come from the germline V gene. The V end was cut by 0 bases, the J end by 0 bases, with 8 bases between. CDR3 length: 16 amino acids. CDR3 in amino acids: CASSQDWTTTNEKLFF. The CDR3, as DNA: TGCGCCAGCAGCCAAGATTGGACTACAACTAATGAAAAACTGTTTTTT.

The chain combines TRBV7-6 with TRBJ2-1; 11 bases are a match to TRBD2. The CDR3 covers 15 residues. CDR1 and CDR2 (germline): SGHVS, FNYEAQ. V lost 4 bases and J lost 3; bases outside the gene matches: 2. The DNA for the CDR3 is TGTGCCAGCAGCTCGACTAGCGGGAACTACAATGAGCAGTTCTTC. It translates to CASSSTSGNYNEQFF.

This chain joins TRBV7-2 and TRBJ2-1; perhaps TRBD1 as D (5 bases). From germline, CDR1 is SGHTA and CDR2 FQGNSA. There are 13 residues in the CDR3. The V end lost 0 bases, the J end lost 9 bases, and 9 bases lay between the germline ends. CDR3 protein: CASSLAGLGEQFF. DNA for the CDR3: TGTGCCAGCAGCTTAGCGGGGCTCGGTGAGCAGTTCTTC.

The CDR3 is CSGASDYGYTF. CDR3 nucleotides: TGCAGTGGAGCCAGCGACTATGGCTACACCTTC. The gene calls are TRBV20-1 and TRBJ1-2; D is ambiguous. V was cut by 7 bases and J by 3 bases, with 9 bases left in between. CDR1 and CDR2 (germline): DFQATT, SNEGSKA (reference sequence). The CDR3 is 11 amino acids.

This clone showed up just once. CDR3 sequence: CASSFVGMTEQFF. Here the CDR3 DNA reads TGTGCCAGCAGTTTTGTAGGAATGACAGAGCAGTTCTTC. The rearrangement links TRBV12-3 or TRBV12-4 to TRBJ2-1; D is ambiguous. V lost 3 bases and J 10 bases, leaving 13 bases between the germline ends. CDR3 length equals 13 residues.

This sequence joins TRBV5-6 and TRBJ1-1; the D is unclear. There are 14 residues in the CDR3. Germline V gene lookup returns CDR1 SGHDT and CDR2 YYEEEE. With 2 bases removed from V and 0 bases from J, the gap between germline ends came to 8 bases. CDR3 sequence reads: CASSFSGLNTEAFF. CDR3 DNA sequence: TGTGCCAGCAGCTTTTCGGGGTTGAACACTGAAGCTTTCTTT.

V is TRBV4-2 and J is TRBJ2-1; 12 bases agree with TRBD2. The J segment lost 6 bases and the V segment lost 4 bases, leaving 10 bases of the junction unmatched. Per germline, CDR1 LGHNA and CDR2 YNFKEQ. The CDR3 extends over 17 amino acids. This chain's CDR3 is CASSPELAGGLGNEQFF. Written as DNA, the CDR3 is TGTGCCAGCAGCCCCGAACTAGCGGGGGGCCTAGGCAATGAGCAGTTCTTC.

The chain is built from TRBV7-9 and TRBJ2-7, with D uncertain. Deletions cut 2 bases from V and 2 bases from J, with 4 bases between. The CDR3 has 12 residues. The germline V gene has CDR1 SEHNR and CDR2 FQNEAQ (reference sequence). The CDR3 sequence: CASSLTAYEQYF. Written as DNA, the CDR3 is TGTGCCAGCAGCTTAACAGCCTACGAGCAGTACTTC.